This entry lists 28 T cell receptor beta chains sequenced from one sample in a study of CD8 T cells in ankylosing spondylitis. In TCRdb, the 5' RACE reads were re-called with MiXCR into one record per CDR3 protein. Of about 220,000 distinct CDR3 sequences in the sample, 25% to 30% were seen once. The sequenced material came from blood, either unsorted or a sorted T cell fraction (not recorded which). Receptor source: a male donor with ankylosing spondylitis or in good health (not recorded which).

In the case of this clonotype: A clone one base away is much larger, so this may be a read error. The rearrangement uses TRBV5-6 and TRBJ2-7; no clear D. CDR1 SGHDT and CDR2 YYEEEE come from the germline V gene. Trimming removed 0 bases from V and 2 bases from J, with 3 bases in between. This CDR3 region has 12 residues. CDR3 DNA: TGTGCCAGCAGCTTGGACACCTACGAGCAGTACTTC. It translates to CASSLDTYEQYF.

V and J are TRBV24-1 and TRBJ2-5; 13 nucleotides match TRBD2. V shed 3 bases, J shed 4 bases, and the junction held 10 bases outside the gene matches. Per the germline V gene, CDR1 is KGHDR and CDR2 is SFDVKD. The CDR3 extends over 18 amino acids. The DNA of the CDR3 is TGTGCCACCAGTGATGCCCGGACTAGCGGGAGTAGGGGAGAGACCCAGTACTTC. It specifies CATSDARTSGSRGETQYF.

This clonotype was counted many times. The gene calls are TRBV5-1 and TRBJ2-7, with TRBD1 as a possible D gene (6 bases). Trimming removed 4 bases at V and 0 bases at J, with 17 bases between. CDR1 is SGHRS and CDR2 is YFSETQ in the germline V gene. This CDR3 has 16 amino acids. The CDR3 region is CASSPADRYYSYEQYF. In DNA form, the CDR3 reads TGCGCCAGCAGCCCCGCGGACAGATATTACTCCTACGAGCAGTACTTC. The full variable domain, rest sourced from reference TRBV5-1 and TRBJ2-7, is KAGVTQTPRYLIKTRGQQVTLSCSPISGHRSVSWYQQTPGQGLQFLFEYFSETQRNKGNFPGRFSGRQFSNSRSEMNVSTLELGDSALYLCASSPADRYYSYEQYFGPGTRLTVT.

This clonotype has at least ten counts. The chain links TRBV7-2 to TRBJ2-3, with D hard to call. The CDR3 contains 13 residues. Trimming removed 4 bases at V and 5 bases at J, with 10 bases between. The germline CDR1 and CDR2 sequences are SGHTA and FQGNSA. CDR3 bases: TGTGCCAGCAGCTCACAGAGAGAAGATACGCAGTATTTT. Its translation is CASSSQREDTQYF.

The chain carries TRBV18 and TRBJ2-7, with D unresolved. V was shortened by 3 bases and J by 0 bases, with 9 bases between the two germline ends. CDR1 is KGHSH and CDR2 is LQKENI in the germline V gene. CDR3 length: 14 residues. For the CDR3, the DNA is TGTGCCAGCTCACCGGGCGGACCCTCCTACGAGCAGTACTTC. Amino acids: CASSPGGPSYEQYF.

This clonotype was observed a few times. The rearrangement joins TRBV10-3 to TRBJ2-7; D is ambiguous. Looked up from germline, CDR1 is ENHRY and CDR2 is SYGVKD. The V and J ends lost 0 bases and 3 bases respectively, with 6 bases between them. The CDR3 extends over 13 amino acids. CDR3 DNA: TGTGCCATCAGTGAGTCGGCCAGCTACGAGCAGTACTTC. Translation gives CAISESASYEQYF.

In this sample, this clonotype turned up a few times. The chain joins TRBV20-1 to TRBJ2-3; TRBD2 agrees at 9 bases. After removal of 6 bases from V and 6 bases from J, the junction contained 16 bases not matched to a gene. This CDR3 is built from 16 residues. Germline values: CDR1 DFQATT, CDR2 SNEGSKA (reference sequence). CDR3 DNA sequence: TGCAGTGCCACGGTAGCGGGGGTCACATTGGTTGATACGCAGTATTTT. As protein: CSATVAGVTLVDTQYF.

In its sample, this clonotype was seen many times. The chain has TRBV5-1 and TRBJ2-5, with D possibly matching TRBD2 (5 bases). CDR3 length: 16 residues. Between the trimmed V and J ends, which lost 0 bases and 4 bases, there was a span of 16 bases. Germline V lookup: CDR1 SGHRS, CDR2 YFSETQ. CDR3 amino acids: CASSLAVSGLGETQYF. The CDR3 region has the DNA TGCGCCAGCAGCTTGGCCGTGTCGGGGTTGGGAGAGACCCAGTACTTC.

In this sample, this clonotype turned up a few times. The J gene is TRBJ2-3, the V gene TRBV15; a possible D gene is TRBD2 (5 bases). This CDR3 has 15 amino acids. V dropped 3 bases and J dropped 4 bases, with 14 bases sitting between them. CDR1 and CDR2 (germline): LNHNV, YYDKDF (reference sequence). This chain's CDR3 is CATSRERQSADTQYF. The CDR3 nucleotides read TGTGCCACCAGCAGGGAGCGGCAGTCGGCAGATACGCAGTATTTT.

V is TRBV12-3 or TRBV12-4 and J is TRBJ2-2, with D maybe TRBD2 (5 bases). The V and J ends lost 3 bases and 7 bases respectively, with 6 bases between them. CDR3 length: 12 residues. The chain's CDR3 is CASSFGVGELFF. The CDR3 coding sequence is TGTGCCAGCAGTTTCGGGGTCGGGGAGCTGTTTTTT.

The CDR3: CASSVVAASWYEQYF. The CDR3 DNA sequence: TGTGCCAGCAGCGTAGTAGCGGCCAGCTGGTACGAGCAGTACTTC. The chain recombines TRBV9 with TRBJ2-7; possibly TRBD2 for D (6 bases). This CDR3 comprises 15 residues. V dropped 0 bases and J dropped 4 bases, with 14 bases sitting between them. The germline V gene encodes CDR1 SGDLS and CDR2 YYNGEE.

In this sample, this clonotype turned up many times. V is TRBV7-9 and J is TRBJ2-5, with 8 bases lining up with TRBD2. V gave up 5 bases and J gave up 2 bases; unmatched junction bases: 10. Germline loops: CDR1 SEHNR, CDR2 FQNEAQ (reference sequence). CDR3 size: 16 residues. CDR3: CASSLLTGGMQETQYF. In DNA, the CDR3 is TGTGCCAGCAGCCTCTTGACGGGAGGGATGCAAGAGACCCAGTACTTC.

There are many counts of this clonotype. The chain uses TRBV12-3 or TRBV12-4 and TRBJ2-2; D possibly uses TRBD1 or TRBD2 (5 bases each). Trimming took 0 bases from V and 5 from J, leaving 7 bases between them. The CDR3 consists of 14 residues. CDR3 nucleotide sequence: TGTGCCAGCAGTTTAGCTGAGGGGACCGGGGAGCTGTTTTTT. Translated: CASSLAEGTGELFF.

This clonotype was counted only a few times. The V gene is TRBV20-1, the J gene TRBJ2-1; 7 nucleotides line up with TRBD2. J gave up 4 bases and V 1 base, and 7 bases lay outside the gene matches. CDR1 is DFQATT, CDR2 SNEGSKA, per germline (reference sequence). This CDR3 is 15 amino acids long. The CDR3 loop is CSARAPASGYNEQFF. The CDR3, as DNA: TGCAGTGCTAGAGCTCCGGCTAGCGGATACAATGAGCAGTTCTTC.

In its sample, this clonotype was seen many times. The CDR3 loop reads CASSPTGLYGYTF. The CDR3 DNA reads as TGTGCCAGCAGCCCTACAGGTCTCTATGGCTACACCTTC. This chain uses TRBV7-9 with TRBJ1-2; D may be TRBD1 (5 bases). This CDR3 is built from 13 residues. Trimming pared 5 bases from V and 4 bases from J, leaving 11 bases between. Looked up from germline, CDR1 is SEHNR and CDR2 is FQNEAQ (reference sequence).

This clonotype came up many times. CDR3 sequence reads: CASSLSGTSGHNEQFF. The CDR3 DNA reads as TGCGCCAGCAGCTTGTCGGGGACTAGCGGCCACAATGAGCAGTTCTTC. The J gene is TRBJ2-1, the V gene TRBV5-1, with TRBD2 matching 11 bases. With 1 base clipped from V and 5 bases from J, the junction kept 5 bases outside the gene matches. CDR1 and CDR2 (germline): SGHRS, YFSETQ. The CDR3 runs 16 residues. The full variable domain, in which reference TRBV5-1 and TRBJ2-1 provide the parts outside the CDR3, is KAGVTQTPRYLIKTRGQQVTLSCSPISGHRSVSWYQQTPGQGLQFLFEYFSETQRNKGNFPGRFSGRQFSNSRSEMNVSTLELGDSALYLCASSLSGTSGHNEQFFGPGTRLTVL.

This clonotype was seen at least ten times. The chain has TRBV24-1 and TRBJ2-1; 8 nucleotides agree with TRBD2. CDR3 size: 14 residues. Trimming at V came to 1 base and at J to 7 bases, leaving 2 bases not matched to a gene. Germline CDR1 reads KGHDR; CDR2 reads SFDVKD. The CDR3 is CATSDFSGGNEQFF. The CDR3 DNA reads TGTGCCACCAGTGATTTTTCGGGAGGGAATGAGCAGTTCTTC.

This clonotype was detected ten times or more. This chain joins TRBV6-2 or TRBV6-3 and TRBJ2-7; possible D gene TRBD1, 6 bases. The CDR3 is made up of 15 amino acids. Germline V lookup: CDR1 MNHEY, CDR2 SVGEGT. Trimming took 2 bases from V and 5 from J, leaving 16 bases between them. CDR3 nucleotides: TGTGCCAGCAGTTACACTTCACAGGGTAGCCACGAGCAGTACTTC. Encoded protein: CASSYTSQGSHEQYF.

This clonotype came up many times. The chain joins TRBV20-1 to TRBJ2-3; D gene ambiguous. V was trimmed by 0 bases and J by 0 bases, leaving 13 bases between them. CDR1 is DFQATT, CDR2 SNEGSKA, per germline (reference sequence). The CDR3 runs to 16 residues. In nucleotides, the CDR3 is TGCAGTGCTAGAGATGCGTCTTTAATTAGCACAGATACGCAGTATTTT. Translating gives CSARDASLISTDTQYF.

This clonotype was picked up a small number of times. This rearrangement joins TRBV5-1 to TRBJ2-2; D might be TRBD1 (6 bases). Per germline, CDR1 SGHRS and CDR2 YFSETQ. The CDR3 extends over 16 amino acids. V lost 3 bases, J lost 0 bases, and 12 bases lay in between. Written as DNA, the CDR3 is TGCGCCAGCAGCTGGGGGCGGGCGACGAACACCGGGGAGCTGTTTTTT. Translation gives CASSWGRATNTGELFF.

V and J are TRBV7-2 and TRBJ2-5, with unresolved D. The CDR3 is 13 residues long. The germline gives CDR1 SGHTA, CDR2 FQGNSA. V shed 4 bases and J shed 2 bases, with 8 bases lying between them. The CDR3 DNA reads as TGTGCCAGCAGCTCATTGGGGCAAGAGACCCAGTACTTC. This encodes CASSSLGQETQYF.

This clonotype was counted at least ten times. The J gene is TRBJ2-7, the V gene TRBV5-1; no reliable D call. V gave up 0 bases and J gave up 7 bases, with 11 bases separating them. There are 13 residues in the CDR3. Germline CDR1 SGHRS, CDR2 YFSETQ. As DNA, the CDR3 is TGCGCCAGCAGCTTGGTCGAAAGGCTTGAGCAGTACTTC. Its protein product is CASSLVERLEQYF.

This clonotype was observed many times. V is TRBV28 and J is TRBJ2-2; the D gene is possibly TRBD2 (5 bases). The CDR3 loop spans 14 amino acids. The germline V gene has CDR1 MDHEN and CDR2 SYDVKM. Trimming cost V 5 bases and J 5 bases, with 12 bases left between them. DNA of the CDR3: TGTGCCAGCAGTCGGGGATCTCGGACCGGGGAGCTGTTTTTT. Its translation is CASSRGSRTGELFF.

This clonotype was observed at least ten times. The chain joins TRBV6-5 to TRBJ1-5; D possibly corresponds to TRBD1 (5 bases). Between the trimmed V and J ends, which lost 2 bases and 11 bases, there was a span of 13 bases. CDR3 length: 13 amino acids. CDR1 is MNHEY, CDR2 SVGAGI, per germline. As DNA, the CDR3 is TGTGCCAGCAGTTACCGTACGGGAGGGGCCCAGCATTTT. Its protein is CASSYRTGGAQHF.

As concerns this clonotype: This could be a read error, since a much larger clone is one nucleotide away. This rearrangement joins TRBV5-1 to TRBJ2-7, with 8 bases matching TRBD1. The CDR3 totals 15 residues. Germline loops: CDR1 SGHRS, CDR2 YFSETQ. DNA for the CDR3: TGCGCCAGCAGCTTGGTTCCAGGGGGCTCCTACGTGCAGTACTTC. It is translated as CASSLVPGGSYVQYF.

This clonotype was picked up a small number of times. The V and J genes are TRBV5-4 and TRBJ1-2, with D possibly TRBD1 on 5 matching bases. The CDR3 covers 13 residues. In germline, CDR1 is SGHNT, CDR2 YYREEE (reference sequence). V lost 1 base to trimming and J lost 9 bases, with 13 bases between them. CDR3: CASSLTGSMRYTF. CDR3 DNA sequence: TGTGCCAGCAGCTTGACAGGATCTATGCGCTACACCTTC.

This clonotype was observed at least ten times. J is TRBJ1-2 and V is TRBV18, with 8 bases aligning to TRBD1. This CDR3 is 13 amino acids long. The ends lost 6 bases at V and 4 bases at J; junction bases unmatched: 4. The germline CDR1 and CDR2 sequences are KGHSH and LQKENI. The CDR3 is CASSATGGYGYTF. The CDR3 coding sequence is TGTGCCAGCTCGGCTACAGGGGGCTATGGCTACACCTTC. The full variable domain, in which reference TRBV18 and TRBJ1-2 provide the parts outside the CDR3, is NAGVMQNPRHLVRRRGQEARLRCSPMKGHSHVYWYRQLPEEGLKFMVYLQKENIIDESGMPKERFSAEFPKEGPSILRIQQVVRGDSAAYFCASSATGGYGYTFGSGTRLTVV.

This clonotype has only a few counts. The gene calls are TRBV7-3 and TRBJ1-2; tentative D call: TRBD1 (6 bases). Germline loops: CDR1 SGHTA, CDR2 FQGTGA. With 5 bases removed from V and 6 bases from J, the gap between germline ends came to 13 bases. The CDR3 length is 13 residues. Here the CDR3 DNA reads TGTGCCAGCAGCCTACACCGGACAGATGGCTACACCTTC. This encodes CASSLHRTDGYTF. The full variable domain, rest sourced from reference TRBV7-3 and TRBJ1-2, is GAGVSQTPSNKVTEKGKYVELRCDPISGHTALYWYRQSLGQGPEFLIYFQGTGAADDSGLPNDRFFAVRPEGSVSTLKIQRTERGDSAVYLCASSLHRTDGYTFGSGTRLTVV.